This is a list of T cell receptor beta chains from one sample in a study of cytomegalovirus exposure and HLA in healthy donors. Method: immunoSEQ multiplex PCR; TCRdb's copy keeps in-frame clones and lacks some. The table records 160,000 or so clones, 60% to 80% of them present only once. Sequenced material: PBMCs. Receptor source: a man between 18 and 29 years old in good health and CMV-seropositive. CDR3s include the opening cysteine and the closing phenylalanine or tryptophan. Fields, in order: J gene, D gene, clone size, V gene, CDR3 DNA, CDR3 protein. D genes are given only for firm matches. The listing skips clone size in some rows; elsewhere it reads once, few, many or a size class.

TRBJ2-2,NA,NA,TRBV9,TGTGCCCCGGTGGTGTTAGAGAACACCGGGGAGCTGTTTTTT,CAPVVLENTGELFF
TRBJ1-1,NA,NA,TRBV14,TGTGCCAGCAGCCAAGACATGGAGGCTGAAGCTTTCTTT,CASSQDMEAEAFF
TRBJ2-7,NA,NA,TRBV7-9,TGTGCCAGCAGCGATAGATACTACGAGCAGTACTTC,CASSDRYYEQYF
TRBJ2-7,TRBD1,NA,TRBV7-8,TGTGCCAGCAGGAGGACAGGGTCCTACGAGCAGTACTTC,CASRRTGSYEQYF
TRBJ1-2,TRBD1,NA,TRBV27,TGTGCCAGCAGGACCCGGGACAGAGGCAACTATGGCTACACCTTC,CASRTRDRGNYGYTF
TRBJ2-5,NA,once,TRBV7-6,TGTGCCAGCAGCTCCAGGGAAGGGACCCAGTACTTC,CASSSREGTQYF
TRBJ2-3,TRBD1,NA,TRBV7-9,TGTGCCAGCAGCTTAGGGGACAGGGGAATCACAGATACGCAGTATTTT,CASSLGDRGITDTQYF
TRBJ2-7,TRBD2,NA,TRBV2,TGTGCCAGCAGTGAATTGGCGGGGGGCGAGCAGTACTTC,CASSELAGGEQYF
TRBJ1-4,NA,NA,TRBV4-2,TGTGCCAGCAGCCTAAGTGGCGCAGGGGCTGTTCTGTTTTTT,CASSLSGAGAVLFF
TRBJ2-5,TRBD1,NA,TRBV10-3,TGTGCCATCAGTGGGACAGGGTCAGAGACCCAGTACTTC,CAISGTGSETQYF
TRBJ2-1,TRBD2,few,TRBV9,TGTGCCAGCAGCGGGGAACCGGGACTAGCATCCAATGAGCAGTTCTTC,CASSGEPGLASNEQFF
TRBJ2-7,TRBD1,NA,TRBV4-3,TGCGCCAGCAGCCAAGTTTTCAGGGGGCAGGCCGAGCAGTACTTC,CASSQVFRGQAEQYF
TRBJ1-5,NA,NA,TRBV6-1,TGTGCCAGCAGTCTGGGACATCCCGGGCCCCAGCATTTT,CASSLGHPGPQHF
TRBJ1-2,NA,NA,TRBV7-6,TGTGCCAGCAGCTTAGGACTAGGGGAGCGGTATGGCTACACCTTC,CASSLGLGERYGYTF
TRBJ2-7,TRBD1,NA,TRBV19,TGTGCCAGTAGCCCTGGGACAGGGGTCTACGAGCAGTACTTC,CASSPGTGVYEQYF
TRBJ2-5,NA,NA,TRBV5-1,TGCGCCAGCAGCCCCGACCTGGCAAGTGGGGAGCAGTACTTC,CASSPDLASGEQYF
TRBJ1-5,TRBD1,NA,TRBV7-2,TGTGCCAGCACACAGGGGGCGTCGGGTCAGCCCCAGCATTTT,CASTQGASGQPQHF
TRBJ1-5,NA,NA,TRBV19,TGTGCCAGTAGTATGGGCAGGGCGGGCAATCAGCCCCAGCATTTT,CASSMGRAGNQPQHF
TRBJ1-1,TRBD1,NA,TRBV4-1,TGCGCCAGCAGCCTGGGACAGGGGAATTGGAACACTGAAGCTTTCTTT,CASSLGQGNWNTEAFF
TRBJ2-7,NA,NA,TRBV5-4,TGTGCCAGCAGCTTCGGACAGTACGAGCAGTACTTC,CASSFGQYEQYF
TRBJ1-1,NA,NA,TRBV7-8,TGTGCCAGCAGCTCAACTGACAACAGGTTCTATGCTTTCTTT,CASSSTDNRFYAFF
TRBJ1-3,NA,NA,TRBV19,TGTGCCAGTAGTATTCGAGACACCATATATTTT,CASSIRDTIYF
TRBJ2-1,NA,few,TRBV5-4,TGTGCCAGCAGCTCCTGGGGACGGGGGAGGCCTACCTACAATGAGCAGTTCTTC,CASSSWGRGRPTYNEQFF
TRBJ2-5,TRBD2,NA,TRBV30,TGTGCCTGGAATGGACTAGCGGGAGAAGAGACCCAGTACTTC,CAWNGLAGEETQYF
TRBJ1-2,NA,NA,TRBV4-3,TGCGCCAGCAGCCAAAGAGAGAACTATGGCTACACCTTC,CASSQRENYGYTF
TRBJ2-1,TRBD2,NA,TRBV4-1,TGCGCCAGCAGCCAAGGGGCCAGCGGGAGAATATACAATGAGCAGTTCTTC,CASSQGASGRIYNEQFF
TRBJ2-5,NA,NA,TRBV6-1,TGTGCCAGCAGCCGGGACACCTTGAGCCAAGAGACCCAGTACTTC,CASSRDTLSQETQYF
TRBJ1-2,NA,few,TRBV4-1,TGCGCCAGCAGCCAAAAAGATAGTAGGGGTTCAGTGTATGGCTACACCTTC,CASSQKDSRGSVYGYTF
TRBJ2-3,TRBD1,NA,TRBV19,TGTGCCAGCACCACAGGGGGCTCGGCTACGCAGTATTTT,CASTTGGSATQYF
TRBJ2-1,NA,once,TRBV5-4,TGTGCCAGCAGCTTGGGGGGGGTCGGTATAGGTGAGCAGTTCTTC,CASSLGGVGIGEQFF
TRBJ1-1,TRBD1,once,TRBV4-2,TGTGCCAGCAGCCAAGCTCCGACAGGGATCACTGAAGCTTTCTTT,CASSQAPTGITEAFF
TRBJ1-1,TRBD1,NA,TRBV10-3,TGTGCCATCAGTGAGGAAGGACAGGTTGAAGCTTTCTTT,CAISEEGQVEAFF
TRBJ2-5,NA,NA,TRBV19,TGTGCCAGTAGTATATGGGGGGACCAAGAGACCCAGTACTTC,CASSIWGDQETQYF
TRBJ1-1,NA,NA,TRBV4-1,TGCGCCAGCAGCCAAGTTGGGGGCTGGAACACTGAAGCTTTCTTT,CASSQVGGWNTEAFF
TRBJ2-5,TRBD1,NA,TRBV27,TGTGCCAGCAGTTCCCTGGCAGGGGGGACCCAGTACTTC,CASSSLAGGTQYF
TRBJ1-5,TRBD1,few,TRBV30,TGTGCCTGGAGTCCAGGACAGGGAAATCAGCCCCAGCATTTT,CAWSPGQGNQPQHF
TRBJ1-1,TRBD1,few,TRBV19,TGTGCCAGTAGTACCCAGGGTCAGGGGGGCACTGAAGCTTTCTTT,CASSTQGQGGTEAFF
TRBJ1-5,TRBD1,few,TRBV6-1,TGTGCCAGCAGTGGCGGGACAGGGGGCTTGGGTCAGCCCCAGCATTTT,CASSGGTGGLGQPQHF
TRBJ1-2,NA,NA,TRBV11-1,TGTGCCAGCAGCCCCGCGTCCGCTAACTATGGCTACACCTTC,CASSPASANYGYTF
TRBJ2-2,NA,NA,TRBV5-1,TGCGCCAGCAGCTTGGACCAGGCGACCACCGGGGAGCTGTTTTTT,CASSLDQATTGELFF
TRBJ1-5,TRBD1,NA,TRBV15,TGTGCCACCAGCAGAGATATGACAGGGTATAGCAATCAGCCCCAGCATTTT,CATSRDMTGYSNQPQHF
TRBJ2-2,TRBD1,once,TRBV6-1,TGTGCCAGCAGTGGCTATGGGACAGGGGCGAACACCGGGGAGCTGTTTTTT,CASSGYGTGANTGELFF
TRBJ2-5,NA,NA,TRBV4-1,TGCGCCAGCAGCCAAGATAGGGAGCTACAAGAGACCCAGTACTTC,CASSQDRELQETQYF
TRBJ2-2,TRBD1,NA,TRBV6-1,TGTGCCAGCAGTACCGGGACAGGAAACACCGGGGAGCTGTTTTTT,CASSTGTGNTGELFF
TRBJ2-1,TRBD2,once,TRBV9,TGTGCCAGCAGCGTAGCTTGGGGAGGGGCCTTTAAAGGTGAGCAGTTCTTC,CASSVAWGGAFKGEQFF
TRBJ1-2,TRBD1,NA,TRBV25-1,TGTGCCAGCAGTCCCTACGCAGGGGGCCCTGGCTACACCTTC,CASSPYAGGPGYTF
TRBJ2-2,TRBD2,NA,TRBV7-6,TGTGCCAGCAGCCAAGATGTCGGGGGGACCGGGGAGCTGTTTTTT,CASSQDVGGTGELFF
TRBJ2-7,TRBD1,NA,TRBV6-5,TGTGCCAGCAGTTGGGGACAGGGGGCGTACCCCTACGAGCAGTACTTC,CASSWGQGAYPYEQYF
TRBJ2-5,TRBD1,NA,TRBV5-1,TGCGCCAGCAGTGCAGGACAGGGTCCGACCCAGTACTTC,CASSAGQGPTQYF
TRBJ2-5,NA,NA,TRBV5-1,TGCGCCAGCAGCCTAGACCCCGGGGGCCAAGAGACCCAGTACTTC,CASSLDPGGQETQYF